This TCR beta chain was documented in a study of cytomegalovirus exposure and HLA in healthy donors. Study at large: Earlier, about 179 million T cells were analyzed, and fewer than 120 million unique TCR beta sequences were found among them.

The study ran its PCR with 60 Vbeta and 13 Jbeta primers. Assay used: immunoSEQ multiplex PCR; TCRdb lists only in-frame clones, some missing. The table has fewer than 200,000 clones, 70% to 80% seen once. Study conclusions and caveats: The study put some 150 TCR beta chains on its list as cytomegalovirus-associated.

CDR1 is LGHNT, CDR2 FRNRAP, per germline. The ends were cut back, 6 bases at V and 2 bases at J, with 8 bases in the middle. This CDR3 region has 12 residues. Notes on this clone: What it recognizes is unknown.

Input material: PBMCs. The chain combines TRBV12-5 with TRBJ2-7, with a weak D call TRBD1 (5 bases). This TCR was recovered from a man aged 60 to 75 in good health and CMV-seronegative. The CDR3 region has the DNA TGTGCTAGTGGGACAGCCCCCTACGAGCAGTACTTC. Amino acid sequence: CASGTAPYEQYF.